The entry below gives a single T cell receptor (beta chain) sequence along with its context. The sample is drawn from a study of T cell changes during pregnancy in multiple sclerosis. This table comes from immunoSEQ multiplex PCR, and its TCRdb copy is limited to in-frame clones, with some not included. The sample includes approximately 40,000 clones, 75% to 95% seen only once; the top ten take 0.35% to 0.45%. CDR1 is MNHEY and CDR2 is SVGAGI in the germline V gene. The length of the CDR3 is 15 residues. Trimming stripped 2 bases from V and 5 bases from J, with 15 bases between. The V and J genes are TRBV6-5 and TRBJ1-2, with D tentatively TRBD1 (5 bases). The receptor's source is a female donor in good health, enrolled as a control in a pregnancy study. The input for sequencing was CD4+ T cells from peripheral blood mononuclear cells, taken in the third trimester of pregnancy. The CDR3 DNA follows: TGTGCCAGCAGTTACGCCCAACGGGGGAATTATGGCTACACCTTC. Translating gives CASSYAQRGNYGYTF.